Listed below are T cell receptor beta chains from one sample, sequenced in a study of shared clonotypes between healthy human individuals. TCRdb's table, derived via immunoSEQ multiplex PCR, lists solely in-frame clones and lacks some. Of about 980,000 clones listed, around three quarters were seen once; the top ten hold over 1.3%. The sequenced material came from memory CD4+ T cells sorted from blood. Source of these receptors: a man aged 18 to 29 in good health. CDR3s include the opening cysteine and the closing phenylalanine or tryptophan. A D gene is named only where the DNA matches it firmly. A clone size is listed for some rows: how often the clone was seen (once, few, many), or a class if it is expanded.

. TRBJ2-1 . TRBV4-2 TGTGCCAGCAGCCGGAAAGAGGTGGGAGGCGATGAGCAGTTCTTC CASSRKEVGGDEQFF
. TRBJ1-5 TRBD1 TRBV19 TGTGCCAGTAGTATAGATCTTCAGGACAGGGGAGGAGTAGGGTATCAGCCCCAGCATTTT CASSIDLQDRGGVGYQPQHF
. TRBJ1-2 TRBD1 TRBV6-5 TGTGCCAGCAGTTACTCTGAGGGGGCAGATGGCTACACCTTC CASSYSEGADGYTF
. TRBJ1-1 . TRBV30 TGTGCCTGGAGTTTGGACGGAAGTATGAAAGCTTTCTTT CAWSLDGSMKAFF
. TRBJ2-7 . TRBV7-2 TGTGCCAGCAGCCCCCCATCCTACGAGCAGTACTTC CASSPPSYEQYF
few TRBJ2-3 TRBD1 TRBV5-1 TGCGCCAGCAGGAAGACAGGGGCCTCGGGGGATACGCAGTATTTT CASRKTGASGDTQYF
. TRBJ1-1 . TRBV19 TGTGCCAGTAGTATGGCCGGGAAAGCTTTCTTT CASSMAGKAFF
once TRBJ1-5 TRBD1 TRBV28 TGTGCCAGCTCTCGATCGGGGCAGGGGGGCCCGCCCCAGCATTTT CASSRSGQGGPPQHF
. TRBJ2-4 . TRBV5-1 TGCGCCAGCAGCTTGGAAGGCTTGAGCATTCAGTACTTC CASSLEGLSIQYF
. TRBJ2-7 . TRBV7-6 TGTGCCAGCAGCCCGGTTTGGGGCGTTTACGAGCAGTACTTC CASSPVWGVYEQYF
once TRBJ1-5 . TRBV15 TGTGCCACCAGCAGAGATCCCGCAGTCAGGGAGCCCCAGCATTTT CATSRDPAVREPQHF
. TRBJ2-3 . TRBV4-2 TGTGCCAGCAGCCAAGATTTAGTGGGACTGGCCCACACAGATACGCAGTATTTT CASSQDLVGLAHTDTQYF
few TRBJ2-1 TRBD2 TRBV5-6 TGTGCCAGCAGCTACCGGACTAGCGGGATAACACGTCCCAATGAGCAGTTCTTC CASSYRTSGITRPNEQFF
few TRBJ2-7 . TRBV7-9 TGTGCCAGCAGCACCCTCAAGGCCGGCAACTACGAGCAGTACTTC CASSTLKAGNYEQYF
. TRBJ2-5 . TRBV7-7 TGTGCTAGCAGCTTAGGGGCCACAATTTTAGAGACCCAGTACTTC CASSLGATILETQYF
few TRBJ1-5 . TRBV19 TGTGCCAGTAGGAGGACAGCCCATCAGCCCCAGCATTTT CASRRTAHQPQHF
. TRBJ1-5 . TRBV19 TGTGCCAGTGTTCAGGGGCCTGGGCAGCCCCAGCATTTT CASVQGPGQPQHF
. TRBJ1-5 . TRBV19 TGTGCCAGTAGTGCCCCAGGACAGCTAATGTTTAGCAATCAGCCCCAGCATTTT CASSAPGQLMFSNQPQHF
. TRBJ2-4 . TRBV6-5 TGTGCCAGCAGTCCCCGACATTTAGCCAAAAACATTCAGTACTTC CASSPRHLAKNIQYF
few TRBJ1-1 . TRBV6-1 TGTGCCAGCAGTGAGGGGAGGGGGGCAGCTTTCTTT CASSEGRGAAFF
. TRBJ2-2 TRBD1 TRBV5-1 TGCGCCAGCAGCCTACAGGGGACAGGTCAGAACACCGGGGAGCTGTTTTTT CASSLQGTGQNTGELFF
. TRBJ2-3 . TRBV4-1 TGCGCCAGCAGCCAAGAAGTGAAGTCCCAGGCCACGCAGTATTTT CASSQEVKSQATQYF
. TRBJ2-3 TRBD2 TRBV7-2 TGTGCCAGCAGTCGGACTAGCGGGACGTACACAGATACGCAGTATTTT CASSRTSGTYTDTQYF
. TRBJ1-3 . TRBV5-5 TGTGCCAGCAGCTTGTTAGGGAGCGACGCTGGAAACACCATATATTTT CASSLLGSDAGNTIYF
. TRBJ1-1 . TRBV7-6 TGTGCCAGCAGCTTAAGCGTGGCCGGTGAAGCTTTCTTT CASSLSVAGEAFF
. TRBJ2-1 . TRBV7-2 TGTGCCAGCACCACCGCGGCCGTCTACAATGAGCAGTTCTTC CASTTAAVYNEQFF
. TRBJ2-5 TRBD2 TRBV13 TGTGCCAGCAGCTTAGGGCGGGGGGCTTTGGAGACCCAGTACTTC CASSLGRGALETQYF
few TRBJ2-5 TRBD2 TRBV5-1 TGCGCCAGCAGCATACTTCCTGGGGGAGGGAAAGAGACCCAGTACTTC CASSILPGGGKETQYF
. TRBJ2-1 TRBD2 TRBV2 TGTGCCAGCAGTTCTAGCGGGGAGCAGTTCTTC CASSSSGEQFF
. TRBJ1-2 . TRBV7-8 TGTGCCAGCAGCTCAACAGGGAGTGGCTACACCTTC CASSSTGSGYTF
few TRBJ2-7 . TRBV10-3 TGTGCCATCAGTGAGTCGACAGTCTCCTACGAGCAGTACTTC CAISESTVSYEQYF
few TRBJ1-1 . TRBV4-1 TGCGCCAGCAGCCAAGGGACCAAACAGAACACTGAAGCTTTCTTT CASSQGTKQNTEAFF
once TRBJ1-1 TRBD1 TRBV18 TGTGCCAGCTCACCTCCGGGACAGGCGAACACTGAAGCTTTCTTT CASSPPGQANTEAFF
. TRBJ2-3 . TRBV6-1 TGTGCCAGCAGTGAAGCGCTAAAGGGTTCCAATACGCAGTATTTT CASSEALKGSNTQYF
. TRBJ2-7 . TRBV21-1 TGTGCCAGCAGCGGAGGGGGTCTCCCTCCATCCTACGAGCAGTACTTC CASSGGGLPPSYEQYF
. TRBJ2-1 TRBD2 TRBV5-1 TGCGCCAGCAGTCAACGCCCGGGACTAGCGGGAGGGGGCTCCTACAATGAGCAGTTCTTC CASSQRPGLAGGGSYNEQFF
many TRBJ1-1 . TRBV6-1 TGTGCCAGCAGGGGACCGGGGGAGACTGAAGCTTTCTTT CASRGPGETEAFF
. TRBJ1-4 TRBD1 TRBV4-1 TGCGCCAGCAGCCGGACAGGTTATGAAAAACTGTTTTTT CASSRTGYEKLFF
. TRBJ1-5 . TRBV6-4 TGTGCCAGCAGTGCGGAATACAATCAGCCCCAGCATTTT CASSAEYNQPQHF
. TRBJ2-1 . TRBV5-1 TGCGCCAGCAGCTTGGCTGGGTCCACCTACAATGAGCAGTTCTTC CASSLAGSTYNEQFF
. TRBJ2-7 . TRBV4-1 TGCGCCAGCAGCCAAGGAGGGAGATCCAGGGACGAGCAGTACTTC CASSQGGRSRDEQYF